These T cell receptor beta chains were read from a single sample in a study of T cell responses to AZD1222 COVID-19 vaccine. Clones were read by immunoSEQ multiplex PCR, and TCRdb kept only the in-frame ones, dropping some. The profile shows over 15,000 clones, roughly 76% of them singletons. The source material was peripheral blood, sampled 28 days after the second AZD1222 dose. The source is an adult who received the AZD1222 COVID-19 vaccine. Each CDR3 is given with its conserved first and last residue. The D gene is left open where the match is weak. A row's size may be missing; if present it is once, few, many or a size class.

TRBJ1-1	15	TRBV11-3	.	.	CASSSSPYGSTEAFF	TGTGCCAGCAGTTCAAGTCCGTATGGGAGCACTGAAGCTTTCTTT
TRBJ1-1	14	TRBV30	.	TRBD1	CAWDRGGGNTEAFF	TGTGCCTGGGACAGGGGCGGAGGGAACACTGAAGCTTTCTTT
TRBJ1-6	17	TRBV5-1	.	.	CASSPGPASSYNSPLHF	TGCGCCAGCAGCCCCGGACCGGCGAGCTCCTATAATTCACCCCTCCACTTT
TRBJ1-5	15	TRBV5-1	.	TRBD1	CASSFLGQGDQPQHF	TGCGCCAGCAGCTTTTTAGGACAGGGGGATCAGCCCCAGCATTTT
TRBJ1-2	16	TRBV27	once	.	CASSYERDKRNYGYTF	TGTGCCAGCAGTTACGAACGGGATAAGAGGAACTATGGCTACACCTTC
TRBJ2-7	15	TRBV5-4	.	TRBD2	CASSPGLAELYEQYF	TGTGCCAGCAGCCCCGGACTAGCGGAGCTTTACGAGCAGTACTTC
TRBJ2-7	15	TRBV19	.	TRBD2	CASSITSGRDYEQYF	TGTGCCAGTAGTATAACTAGCGGGAGGGACTACGAGCAGTACTTC
TRBJ1-5	15	TRBV6-2/TRBV6-3	.	.	CASSYDGGAGQPQHF	TGTGCCAGCAGTTACGATGGAGGGGCGGGTCAGCCCCAGCATTTT
TRBJ2-7	14	TRBV7-9	.	.	CASSRYSGVSEQYF	TGTGCCAGCAGCCGATACAGTGGGGTCAGCGAGCAGTACTTC
TRBJ1-5	15	TRBV19	.	.	CASSNLGQINQPQHF	TGTGCCAGTAGTAACCTTGGACAGATCAATCAGCCCCAGCATTTT
TRBJ2-3	15	TRBV6-5	.	.	CASSYGQGWSDTQYF	TGTGCCAGCAGTTACGGGCAGGGGTGGTCAGATACGCAGTATTTT
TRBJ2-7	14	TRBV3-1/TRBV3-2	.	TRBD1	CASSPDRGIYEQYF	TGTGCCAGCAGCCCGGACAGGGGGATATACGAGCAGTACTTC
TRBJ2-1	19	TRBV29-1	once	.	CSVEEFKPRALRIHNEQFF	TGCAGCGTTGAAGAATTCAAACCGAGAGCCCTTAGGATCCACAATGAGCAGTTCTTC
TRBJ1-1	18	TRBV5-1	.	TRBD1	CASSLEGTGRRMNTEAFF	TGCGCCAGCAGCTTGGAAGGGACAGGGCGCCGCATGAACACTGAAGCTTTCTTT
TRBJ2-5	15	TRBV7-8	few	.	CASSLGGVVVETQYF	TGTGCCAGCAGCTTAGGGGGGGTTGTAGTAGAGACCCAGTACTTC
TRBJ2-1	13	TRBV27	.	TRBD1	CASSSTGSGEQFF	TGTGCCAGCAGTTCGACAGGGTCAGGGGAGCAGTTCTTC
TRBJ2-3	18	TRBV9	.	TRBD2	CASSVLSRGGGRTDTQYF	TGTGCCAGCAGCGTATTATCTCGCGGCGGGGGGCGGACAGATACGCAGTATTTT
TRBJ1-2	15	TRBV19	.	TRBD1	CASSITGEDLDGYTF	TGTGCCAGTAGTATAACAGGGGAAGACCTAGATGGCTACACCTTC
TRBJ1-1	13	TRBV5-1	.	.	CASSLAQGTEAFF	TGCGCCAGCAGCTTGGCACAGGGCACTGAAGCTTTCTTT
TRBJ2-3	13	TRBV11-3	.	.	CASSLGRVDTQYF	TGTGCCAGCAGCTTAGGAAGGGTCGATACGCAGTATTTT
TRBJ1-5	14	TRBV19	.	.	CASSLRGGNQPQHF	TGTGCCAGTAGCCTTCGGGGGGGCAATCAGCCCCAGCATTTT
TRBJ1-1	18	TRBV10-3	.	TRBD1	CAIRTRGQGDLERTEAFF	TGTGCCATCAGAACTAGGGGACAGGGGGATCTCGAGCGCACTGAAGCTTTCTTT
TRBJ1-3	13	TRBV27	few	.	CASATGSGNTIYF	TGTGCCAGCGCGACAGGATCCGGAAACACCATATATTTT
TRBJ2-1	15	TRBV7-9	.	TRBD2	CATTLDGGARNEQFF	TGTGCCACAACACTCGACGGGGGGGCAAGGAATGAGCAGTTCTTC
TRBJ2-2	16	TRBV24-1	.	TRBD1	CATSEGTGSNTGELFF	TGTGCCACCAGTGAAGGGACAGGGTCTAACACCGGGGAGCTGTTTTTT
TRBJ2-1	19	TRBV24-1	.	.	CATSDLPPTGLSGWGEQFF	TGTGCCACCAGTGATTTGCCCCCTACCGGGCTTAGCGGATGGGGTGAGCAGTTCTTC
TRBJ1-2	15	TRBV3-1/TRBV3-2	.	.	CASSQWGAVNYGYTF	TGTGCCAGCAGCCAATGGGGGGCTGTCAACTATGGCTACACCTTC
TRBJ2-7	17	TRBV21-1	.	.	CASSKALFAALAYEQYF	TGTGCCAGCAGCAAAGCGCTTTTTGCAGCTCTAGCCTACGAGCAGTACTTC
TRBJ1-5	16	TRBV5-6	few	TRBD1	CASSVFPGQGDQPQHF	TGTGCCAGCAGCGTCTTCCCGGGACAGGGGGATCAGCCCCAGCATTTT
TRBJ1-1	12	TRBV2	.	.	CASRVTGTEAFF	TGTGCCAGCAGAGTAACAGGGACTGAAGCTTTCTTT
TRBJ2-1	17	TRBV13	.	TRBD2	CASSLEASGHQYNEQFF	TGTGCCAGCAGCTTAGAGGCTAGCGGGCATCAATACAATGAGCAGTTCTTC
TRBJ1-1	15	TRBV20-1	.	TRBD1	CSASPWDRGDTEAFF	TGCAGTGCTAGTCCTTGGGACAGGGGTGACACTGAAGCTTTCTTT
TRBJ2-1	14	TRBV12-5	.	TRBD1	CASVTLGQYNEQFF	TGTGCTAGTGTTACCCTGGGACAGTACAATGAGCAGTTCTTC
TRBJ2-3	13	TRBV4-3	.	.	CASSRLEGDTQYF	TGCGCCAGCAGCCGACTAGAAGGAGATACGCAGTATTTT
TRBJ1-6	14	TRBV19	.	.	CASSPPVNNSPLHF	TGTGCCAGTAGTCCACCGGTGAATAATTCACCCCTCCACTTT
TRBJ1-1	14	TRBV5-1	.	.	CASSLGQSNTEAFF	TGCGCCAGCAGCTTGGGGCAGTCTAACACTGAAGCTTTCTTT
TRBJ1-5	17	TRBV5-6	.	TRBD1	CASSVGQVSPSNQPQHF	TGTGCCAGCAGCGTGGGACAGGTTAGCCCTTCCAATCAGCCCCAGCATTTT
TRBJ2-7	16	TRBV19	.	.	CASSIARAVSSYEQYF	TGTGCCAGTAGTATAGCAAGGGCGGTGAGCTCCTACGAGCAGTACTTC
TRBJ1-5	14	TRBV2	.	.	CASSADTTYQPQHF	TGTGCCAGCAGCGCTGACACGACTTATCAGCCCCAGCATTTT
TRBJ1-2	13	TRBV11-2	.	TRBD1	CASSTTGDYGYTF	TGTGCCAGCAGCACGACAGGGGATTATGGCTACACCTTC
TRBJ1-5	13	TRBV18	.	.	CASSPGSNQPQHF	TGTGCCAGCTCACCGGGCAGTAATCAGCCCCAGCATTTT
TRBJ1-2	15	TRBV19	.	.	CASSPGTDSHYGYTF	TGTGCCAGTAGTCCCGGGACCGATTCCCACTATGGCTACACCTTC
TRBJ1-6	14	TRBV19	.	.	CASNSRGANSPLHF	TGTGCCAGTAATAGTCGGGGGGCAAATTCACCCCTCCACTTT
TRBJ2-7	14	TRBV5-1	.	.	CASSLLGAEGEQYF	TGCGCCAGCAGCTTGCTAGGGGCTGAGGGCGAGCAGTACTTC
TRBJ2-2	16	TRBV7-9	.	.	CASSTGQLMNTGELFF	TGTGCCAGCAGCACAGGACAGCTAATGAACACCGGGGAGCTGTTTTTT
TRBJ2-1	16	TRBV9	once	.	CASSALSGPPSDEQFF	TGTGCCAGCAGCGCACTATCCGGGCCCCCCAGCGATGAGCAGTTCTTC
TRBJ2-3	16	TRBV5-4	once	TRBD2	CASSLGAGVSTDTQYF	TGTGCCAGCAGTTTAGGAGCGGGAGTAAGCACAGATACGCAGTATTTT
TRBJ2-5	14	TRBV5-1	.	.	CASSQTADQETQYF	TGCGCCAGCAGCCAAACAGCGGACCAAGAGACCCAGTACTTC
TRBJ1-1	14	TRBV6-1	medium-sized	TRBD1	CASSDDRGNTEAFF	TGTGCCAGCAGTGACGACAGGGGGAACACTGAAGCTTTCTTT
TRBJ2-2	14	TRBV30	.	.	CAWRRRALSGELFF	TGTGCCTGGAGAAGGCGGGCCCTTAGCGGGGAGCTGTTTTTT
TRBJ1-1	16	TRBV6-7	few	TRBD1	CASRPGTEYLNTEAFF	TGTGCCAGCAGACCCGGGACAGAGTATCTGAACACTGAAGCTTTCTTT
TRBJ1-1	14	TRBV5-1	.	.	CASTQGHIGTEAFF	TGCGCCAGCACACAGGGACACATTGGCACTGAAGCTTTCTTT
TRBJ1-6	14	TRBV4-3	.	.	CASSQGTGNSPLHF	TGCGCCAGCAGCCAAGGCACGGGAAATTCACCCCTCCACTTT